The entry that follows covers one T cell receptor (beta chain) sequence. The data were taken from a study of T cell changes during pregnancy in multiple sclerosis. Produced via immunoSEQ multiplex PCR; TCRdb's table is partial and in-frame only. The sample has about 38,000 clones, about 94% seen once; the top ten hold about 0.39%. The CDR3 loop spans 16 amino acids. Germline CDR1 and CDR2: WNHNN and SYGVQD (reference sequence). Unmatched junction bases numbered 6, after V lost 3 bases and J lost 6 bases. The V call is TRBV10-1, the J call TRBJ2-3; 13 bases are shared with TRBD2. The origin of this receptor is a female donor with multiple sclerosis, enrolled in a pregnancy study. The sequencing used CD4+ T cells from peripheral blood mononuclear cells, collected in the second trimester of pregnancy. DNA for the CDR3: TGCGCCAGCAGTGAAACTAGCGGGAGGGCATCCGATACGCAGTATTTT. Translated: CASSETSGRASDTQYF.